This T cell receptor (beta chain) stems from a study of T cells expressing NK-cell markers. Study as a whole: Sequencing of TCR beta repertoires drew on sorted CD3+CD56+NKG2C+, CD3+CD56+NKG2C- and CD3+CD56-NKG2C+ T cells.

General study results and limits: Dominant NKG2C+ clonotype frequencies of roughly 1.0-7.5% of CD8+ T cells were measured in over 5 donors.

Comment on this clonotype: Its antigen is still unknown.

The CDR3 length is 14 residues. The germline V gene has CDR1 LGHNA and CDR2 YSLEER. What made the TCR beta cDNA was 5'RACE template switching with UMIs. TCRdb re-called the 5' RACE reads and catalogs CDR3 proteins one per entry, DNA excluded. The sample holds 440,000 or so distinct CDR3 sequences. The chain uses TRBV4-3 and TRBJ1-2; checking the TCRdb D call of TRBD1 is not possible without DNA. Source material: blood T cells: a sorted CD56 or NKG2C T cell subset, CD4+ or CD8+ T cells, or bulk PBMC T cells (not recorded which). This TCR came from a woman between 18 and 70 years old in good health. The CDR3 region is CASSQGTGAGGYTF.